Following are 17 T cell receptor beta chains from one sample sequenced in a study of shared clonotypes between healthy human individuals. CD45RO-negative cells were positively selected for CCR7, leaving out terminally differentiated effector memory CD45RA+ cells. The data were produced by immunoSEQ multiplex PCR, yet TCRdb's version contains in-frame clones alone and is incomplete. The sample shows hundreds of thousands of clones, about 91% of them seen only once. The sequencing sample was made of naive CD8+ T cells sorted from blood. The origin of the receptors is a man aged 25 to 40 in good health.

The chain carries TRBV27 and TRBJ2-1; tentative D call: TRBD2 (6 bases). V was pared by 8 bases and J by 0 bases, with 17 bases between. CDR3 length: 16 amino acids. Germline loops: CDR1 MNHEY, CDR2 SMNVEV (reference sequence). The CDR3 DNA reads as TGTGCCAGCGGACCAGCACGGGGGTCCTCCTACAATGAGCAGTTCTTC. Its protein product is CASGPARGSSYNEQFF.

This clone was picked up one time. The chain employs TRBV27 and TRBJ2-7; the match to TRBD2 covers 13 bases. Germline CDR1 is MNHEY and CDR2 is SMNVEV (reference sequence). The CDR3 is 14 residues long. Trimming took 6 bases from V and 6 from J; bases not matched to a gene: 5. CDR3 nucleotides: TGTGCCAGCAGGTCTGGGACTAGCGGGACCGAGCAGTACTTC. It encodes CASRSGTSGTEQYF.

The V call is TRBV4-1, the J call TRBJ2-5, with 7 bases aligning to TRBD2. The germline V gene encodes CDR1 MGHRA and CDR2 YSYEKL. The V and J ends lost 2 bases and 7 bases, in that order; junction bases with no gene match: 16. The CDR3 covers 17 residues. The CDR3 nucleotides read TGCGCCAGCAGCCAATCGGAGGAAGCGCGGGAGTGGGGGACCCAGTACTTC. Its translation is CASSQSEEAREWGTQYF.

The chain recombines TRBV27 with TRBJ2-2; 10 bases match TRBD2. Trimming took 6 bases from V and 6 from J; bases not matched to a gene: 7. Germline CDR1 MNHEY, CDR2 SMNVEV (reference sequence). This CDR3 comprises 15 residues. CDR3 nucleotides: TGTGCCAGCAGACTACTAGCGGGAACCCCCGGGGAGCTGTTTTTT. This codes for CASRLLAGTPGELFF.

V usage is TRBV9 and J usage is TRBJ1-2, with a tentative D call TRBD1 (6 bases). The germline V and J ends were trimmed by 0 bases and 7 bases, with 19 bases remaining between them. Germline V gene data show CDR1 as SGDLS and CDR2 as YYNGEE. The CDR3 is 16 amino acids. The CDR3 DNA is TGTGCCAGCAGCGTAGATGGTGGGTGGGGGCGGTCTGGCTACACCTTC. Translating it yields CASSVDGGWGRSGYTF.

The V call is TRBV29-1, the J call TRBJ2-3, with 10 positions matching TRBD2. This CDR3 spans 19 amino acids. Germline CDR1 SQVTM, CDR2 ANQGSEA. V trimming: 4 bases; J trimming: 2 bases; junction bases outside the gene matches: 18. The CDR3 protein is CSVGDPRLAGVNPTDTQYF. DNA for the CDR3: TGCAGCGTTGGGGACCCCCGGCTAGCGGGAGTTAACCCCACAGATACGCAGTATTTT.

The DNA of the CDR3 is TGTGCCAGCAGCTACCTAGAGGGAGCATCGCAGTATTTT. This gives the protein CASSYLEGASQYF. The chain recombines TRBV7-6 with TRBJ2-3, with a possible D match to TRBD2 (5 bases). Trimming pared 4 bases from V and 10 bases from J, leaving 15 bases between. The CDR3 has 13 residues. Germline V gives CDR1 SGHVS, CDR2 FNYEAQ.

V usage is TRBV7-9 and J usage is TRBJ2-7; a weak D match, TRBD1 (5 bases). Germline V CDR1 and CDR2: SEHNR, FQNEAQ (reference sequence). With 5 bases removed from V and 3 bases from J, the gap between germline ends came to 23 bases. The length of the CDR3 is 17 residues. Here the CDR3 reads CASSPPKWGDRNYEQYF. In DNA form, the CDR3 reads TGTGCCAGCAGCCCCCCCAAATGGGGTGACAGAAACTACGAGCAGTACTTC.

The chain links TRBV29-1 to TRBJ1-1; no clear D. The CDR3 length is 12 residues. CDR1 is SQVTM, CDR2 ANQGSEA, per germline. Here the CDR3 reads CLVWTMNTEAFF. The CDR3 DNA sequence: TGCCTTGTATGGACCATGAACACTGAAGCTTTCTTT. The entire variable domain, with the rest obtained from reference TRBV29-1 and TRBJ1-1, is as follows: SAVISQKPSRDICQRGTSLTIQCQVDSQVTMMFWYRQQPGQSLTLIATANQGSEATYESGFVIDKFPISRPNLTFSTLTVSNMSPEDSSIYLCLVWTMNTEAFFGQGTRLTVV.

The chain combines TRBV19 with TRBJ2-2, with a tentative D call TRBD1 (5 bases). The V gene's germline CDR1 is LNHDA and CDR2 SQIVND (reference sequence). Trimming removed 3 bases from V and 6 bases from J, with 17 bases in between. The CDR3 contains 16 residues. CDR3 sequence (DNA): TGTGCCAGTAGTATTTATAAGCCAGGGCCCGCCGGGGAGCTGTTTTTT. Translating gives CASSIYKPGPAGELFF. Filled out from reference TRBV19 and TRBJ2-2, the complete variable domain reads DGGITQSPKYLFRKEGQNVTLSCEQNLNHDAMYWYRQDPGQGLRLIYYSQIVNDFQKGDIAEGYSVSREKKESFPLTVTSAQKNPTAFYLCASSIYKPGPAGELFFGEGSRLTVL.

V is TRBV28 and J is TRBJ2-7, with TRBD1 identical over 7 bases. The CDR3 consists of 14 residues. Per the germline V gene, CDR1 is MDHEN and CDR2 is SYDVKM. The V and J ends lost 5 bases and 2 bases, in that order; junction bases with no gene match: 6. CDR3 protein: CASSPRDRPYEQYF. The DNA for the CDR3 is TGTGCCAGCAGTCCTCGGGACAGACCCTACGAGCAGTACTTC. The full variable domain, its missing parts supplied by reference TRBV28 and TRBJ2-7, is DVKVTQSSRYLVKRTGEKVFLECVQDMDHENMFWYRQDPGLGLRLIYFSYDVKMKEKGDIPEGYSVSREKKERFSLILESASTNQTSMYLCASSPRDRPYEQYFGPGTRLTVT.

This chain uses TRBV7-9 with TRBJ2-7; no clear D gene. The CDR3 is 16 residues long. CDR1 is SEHNR, CDR2 FQNEAQ, per germline (reference sequence). Trimming stripped 5 bases from V and 2 bases from J, with 19 bases between. The CDR3 region is CASSPPPPGLTYEQYF. The CDR3 bases are TGTGCCAGCAGCCCCCCTCCCCCGGGTCTCACCTACGAGCAGTACTTC.

This rearrangement joins TRBV29-1 to TRBJ2-7; 8 nucleotides align to TRBD1. Germline values: CDR1 SQVTM, CDR2 ANQGSEA. The V and J ends lost 7 bases and 0 bases, in that order; junction bases with no gene match: 5. This CDR3 is 13 amino acids long. The CDR3 nucleotides read TGCAGCGCCCGGACAGGGATCTCCTACGAGCAGTACTTC. Translation gives CSARTGISYEQYF.

This chain uses TRBV7-2 with TRBJ2-1; maybe TRBD2 (5 bases). The CDR3 spans 19 residues. Germline V gene data show CDR1 as SGHTA and CDR2 as FQGNSA. Between the trimmed V and J ends, which lost 3 bases and 0 bases, there was a span of 21 bases. CDR3 sequence reads: CASSFPAGGGSSSYNEQFF. CDR3 DNA sequence: TGTGCCAGCAGCTTCCCGGCAGGTGGCGGGTCTAGCTCCTACAATGAGCAGTTCTTC. The full variable domain, its missing parts supplied by reference TRBV7-2 and TRBJ2-1, is GAGVSQSPSNKVTEKGKDVELRCDPISGHTALYWYRQSLGQGLEFLIYFQGNSAPDKSGLPSDRFSAERTGGSVSTLTIQRTQQEDSAVYLCASSFPAGGGSSSYNEQFFGPGTRLTVL.

This clone was observed a single time. The rearrangement joins TRBV11-2 to TRBJ2-7; tentative D call: TRBD1 (6 bases). Trimming left V 5 bases short and J 6 bases short, with 14 bases between. The germline CDR1 and CDR2 sequences are SGHAT and FQNNGV. CDR3 length: 13 residues. This CDR3 reads CASSRTAQGEQYF. The CDR3 DNA follows: TGTGCCAGCAGCCGGACTGCACAGGGCGAGCAGTACTTC.

The J gene is TRBJ2-3, the V gene TRBV27; D is unresolved. The germline V and J ends were trimmed by 5 bases and 9 bases, with 12 bases remaining between them. The CDR3 is made up of 12 amino acids. Germline CDR1 and CDR2: MNHEY and SMNVEV (reference sequence). DNA of the CDR3: TGTGCCAGCAGTCCACTCAGCATGACGCAGTATTTT. This sequence encodes CASSPLSMTQYF.

The rearrangement joins TRBV7-8 to TRBJ2-3; TRBD2 agrees at 12 bases. The germline gives CDR1 SGHVS, CDR2 FQNEAQ. The CDR3 consists of 16 residues. V shed 2 bases, J shed 2 bases, and the junction held 2 bases outside the gene matches. CDR3 sequence reads: CASSLLAGGNTDTQYF. The CDR3 bases are TGTGCCAGCAGCTTACTAGCGGGAGGGAACACAGATACGCAGTATTTT.